This T cell receptor (beta chain) was documented in a study of control samples from healthy donors and cancer patients. The CDR3 is 11 residues long. Profiled with immunoSEQ multiplex PCR; TCRdb holds only in-frame clones, not every one. The sample holds thousands of clones, 91% seen once. The chain couples TRBV21-1 to TRBJ2-5; TRBD1 is taken as the D call from the table, unchecked against the DNA. TRBV21-1 is classified as a pseudogene. Specimen: PBMCs. This TCR was sampled from a man aged 60 to 69 with colorectal cancer. The CDR3 nucleotides are TGTGCCAGCAGCTACAGAGAGACCCAGTACTTC. This codes for CASSYRETQYF.